The entry below describes one T cell receptor (beta chain). Its recognized antigen is unknown. No base-level quality is on record; no much larger clone is a single base apart. The immunoSEQ Assay, a bias-controlled multiplex PCR, was used to amplify TCRbeta CDR3 regions from genomic DNA. The study's own analysis went as follows. Nucleated cell counts per sample were estimated from amplification of reference gene primers within the assay. Sequence reads were collapsed and filtered to measure the absolute abundance of every unique TCRbeta CDR3 rearrangement. Productive Simpson clonality was computed per sample as the square root of Simpson's diversity index over productive rearrangements. Entries here come from immuneACCESS through TCRdb and include only in-frame sequences with V and J called. Some clones fail to appear in such tables; in the studies checked, an unresolved V gene covers under half of the shortfall, and the cause of the remainder is unknown. V and J calls and clone size are as listed in that table; D and trimming were resolved from the DNA. In this sample the table shows about 300,000 clones, about 91% of which occur a single time. Together, the top ten hold more than 6.5% of the sample.

Via the germline V gene (reference sequence), CDR1 is SEHNR and CDR2 FQNEAQ. Trimming takes 11 bases from V and 0 bases from J, and the germline ends sit 8 bases apart. Spanning cysteine to phenylalanine, the CDR3 consists of 12 amino acids. The read is trimmed to its CDR3 DNA, 36 bases read in frame from base 1. Samples from volunteer blood donors who had recovered from COVID-19 were contributed by a second Seattle source. Each collaborating institution followed its own protocols to collect whole blood in K2EDTA tubes. Collaborator samples were shipped for TCRbeta analysis as frozen whole blood, isolated PBMCs, or DNA extracted from either sample type. The data derive from a study of blood T cell repertoires in COVID-19 (dated by TCRdb to about 2020). About the full investigation: Samples covering the acute and convalescent phases of COVID-19 were provided by collaborators in the United States, Italy and Spain. The material from the prospective study consisted of cDNA or gDNA derived from T cells, B-cell-depleted T cells, or PBMCs. HLA class I and class II types, where available, came from metadata supplied by the sample provider rather than from assay-based typing. The dataset comprised deeply sampled blood TCRbeta repertoires from subjects exposed to, actively infected with, or recovered from COVID-19. A de-identified subject ID, COVID-19 status, age in years and sex were almost always included in the sample metadata. Samples were obtained from the ongoing ImmuneRACE study (first 160 participants) and from over a thousand subjects provided by 6 global collaborators. The repertoires were made available in a free public database intended to serve as a resource for research on the immune response to SARS-CoV-2. Study-level results and caveats: The amount of clinical and demographic metadata varied by source and participant and was provided uncurated.

The source material was peripheral blood. The chain joins TRBV7-9 to TRBJ1-3; a tentative D match to TRBD1 spans 5 bases. The sequence derives from a woman aged 25-40 years who had recovered from COVID-19. The DNA reads TGTGCCGGAGGGGACTCTGGAAACACCATATATTTT. This gives the protein CAGGDSGNTIYF.